The rows below give T cell receptor beta chains drawn from one sample of a study of T cell repertoires in cytomegalovirus infection. Using its own MiXCR run on the reads, TCRdb lists one record per CDR3 protein. The sample records almost 550,000 distinct CDR3 sequences, approximately 15% being singletons. The sample taken for sequencing was CD8+ T cells from PBMCs. The receptors come from a human donor in good health (CMV status not recorded). Some clones in this sample may be carry-over from other donors' samples. Both conserved end residues are part of each CDR3. Each record gives: J gene, clone size, D gene, V gene, CDR3 protein, CDR3 DNA. D genes are given only for firm matches. Size is stated for part of the rows, as once, few or many counts, or as a class when the clone is expanded.

TRBJ1-1,few,TRBD1,TRBV7-7,CASSSDRYTEAFF,TGTGCCAGCAGCTCGGACAGGTACACTGAAGCTTTCTTT
TRBJ2-2,many,.,TRBV6-5,CASSYMHGNTGELFF,TGTGCCAGCAGTTACATGCACGGTAACACCGGGGAGCTGTTTTTT
TRBJ2-4,few,TRBD2,TRBV20-1,CSARGLAGGAKNIQYF,TGCAGTGCTAGGGGACTAGCGGGGGGAGCCAAAAACATTCAGTACTTC
TRBJ1-5,many,TRBD1,TRBV7-6,CASSPTQGQIQPQHF,TGTGCCAGCAGCCCAACCCAGGGACAGATTCAGCCCCAGCATTTT
TRBJ1-1,few,.,TRBV5-1,CASSLVRPEAFF,TGCGCCAGCAGCTTGGTACGCCCTGAAGCTTTCTTT
TRBJ1-1,.,.,TRBV5-1,CASIYQSEAFF,TGCGCCAGCATCTACCAGAGTGAAGCTTTCTTT
TRBJ2-7,.,.,TRBV25-1,CASSEYASYEQYF,TGTGCCAGCAGTGAATATGCCTCCTACGAGCAGTACTTC
TRBJ2-2,many,.,TRBV11-1,CASSLRHGELFF,TGTGCCAGCAGCTTACGGCACGGGGAGCTGTTTTTT
TRBJ2-1,many,TRBD2,TRBV7-8,CASSLYKKAGGYDHNEQFF,TGTGCCAGCAGCTTATACAAAAAAGCGGGGGGGTACGACCACAATGAGCAGTTCTTC
TRBJ2-3,many,.,TRBV7-2,CASSTQWGPTDTQYF,TGTGCCAGCAGCACACAGTGGGGGCCCACAGATACGCAGTATTTT
TRBJ2-7,many,.,TRBV11-2,CASSQAHSSYEQYF,TGTGCCAGCAGCCAAGCCCACTCTAGCTACGAGCAGTACTTC
TRBJ2-1,.,TRBD1,TRBV19,CASSIYYPDRIEQFF,TGTGCCAGTAGTATTTACTACCCGGACAGGATCGAGCAGTTCTTC
TRBJ1-5,few,.,TRBV20-1,CSARDSQGYQPQHF,TGCAGTGCTAGAGATAGCCAGGGGTATCAGCCCCAGCATTTT
TRBJ2-2,few,.,TRBV7-4,CASSLVSGTGELFF,TGTGCCAGCAGCTTAGTTAGCGGAACCGGGGAGCTGTTTTTT
TRBJ1-5,few,TRBD1,TRBV3-1,CASSQGGQGLYSNQPQHF,TGTGCCAGCAGCCAAGGAGGACAGGGGTTATATAGCAATCAGCCCCAGCATTTT
TRBJ2-5,.,.,TRBV25-1,CASSVRGEETQYF,TGTGCCAGCAGTGTGAGGGGGGAAGAGACCCAGTACTTC
TRBJ1-1,many,TRBD1,TRBV19,CASFPATSGTADTEAFF,TGTGCCAGTTTCCCGGCCACCTCCGGGACAGCCGACACTGAAGCTTTCTTT
TRBJ1-6,.,.,TRBV15,CATSREGQGINSPLHF,TGTGCCACCAGCAGAGAGGGTCAGGGTATTAATTCACCCCTCCACTTT
TRBJ2-1,few,.,TRBV2,CASMGAPTYNEQFF,TGTGCCAGCATGGGAGCCCCTACTTACAATGAGCAGTTCTTC
TRBJ1-5,.,.,TRBV24-1,CATSDSGEGDQPQHF,TGTGCCACCAGTGACTCCGGGGAGGGTGATCAGCCCCAGCATTTT
TRBJ2-7,few,.,TRBV14,CASSQEPRFHEQYF,TGTGCCAGCAGCCAAGAGCCCCGTTTCCACGAGCAGTACTTC
TRBJ1-1,.,.,TRBV25-1,CASSESQGPEAFF,TGTGCCAGCAGTGAATCCCAGGGACCTGAAGCTTTCTTT
TRBJ1-2,.,.,TRBV28,CASRTSRALGYTF,TGTGCCAGCAGGACTTCGAGGGCTCTAGGCTACACCTTC
TRBJ1-1,many,.,TRBV4-1,CASSQGHGGNTEAFF,TGCGCCAGCAGCCAAGGTCACGGGGGGAACACTGAAGCTTTCTTT
TRBJ2-7,many,TRBD2,TRBV10-3,CAISESRLAGSYEQYF,TGTGCCATCAGTGAGTCCCGGCTAGCGGGTTCCTACGAGCAGTACTTC
TRBJ2-1,many,.,TRBV7-2,CASKEGSSYNEQFF,TGTGCCAGCAAGGAGGGGAGCTCCTACAATGAGCAGTTCTTC